This T cell receptor beta chain is from a study of monozygotic twins with inflammatory bowel disease. There are 13 residues in the CDR3. CDR1 is GTSNPN, CDR2 SVGIG, per germline (reference sequence). From the 5' RACE reads, TCRdb lists one entry per CDR3 protein and no DNA. The table gives hundreds of thousands of distinct CDR3 sequences; the top ten clones make up 2% to 3% of it. Specimen: blood. The rearrangement links TRBV30 to TRBJ2-1; TCRdb's D call of TRBD2 is untestable without DNA. This sequence was found in a human donor with ulcerative colitis or Crohn's disease, or a healthy co-twin of an affected twin (not recorded which). This chain's CDR3 is CASPGLAGNEQFF.